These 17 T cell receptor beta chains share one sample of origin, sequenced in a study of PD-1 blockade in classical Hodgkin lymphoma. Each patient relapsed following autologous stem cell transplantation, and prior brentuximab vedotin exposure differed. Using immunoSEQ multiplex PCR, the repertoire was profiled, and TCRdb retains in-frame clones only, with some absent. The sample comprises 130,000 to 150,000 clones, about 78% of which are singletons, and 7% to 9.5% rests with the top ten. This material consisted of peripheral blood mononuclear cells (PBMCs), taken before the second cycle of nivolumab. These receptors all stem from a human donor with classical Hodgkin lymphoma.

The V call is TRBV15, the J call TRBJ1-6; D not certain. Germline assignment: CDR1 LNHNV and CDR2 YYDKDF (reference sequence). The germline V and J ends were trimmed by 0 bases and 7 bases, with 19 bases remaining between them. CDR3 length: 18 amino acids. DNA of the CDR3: TGTGCCACCAGCAGAGATTGGGCAGGCTCCAGGAACAATTCACCCCTCCACTTT. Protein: CATSRDWAGSRNNSPLHF.

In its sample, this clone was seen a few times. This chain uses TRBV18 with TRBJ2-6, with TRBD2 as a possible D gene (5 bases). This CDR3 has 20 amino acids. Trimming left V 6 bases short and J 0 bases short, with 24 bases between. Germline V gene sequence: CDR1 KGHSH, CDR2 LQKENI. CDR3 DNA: TGTGCCAGCTCCCCGAGGGCAGTCTTCCAAATCAGCTCTGGGGCCAACGTCCTGACTTTC. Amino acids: CASSPRAVFQISSGANVLTF. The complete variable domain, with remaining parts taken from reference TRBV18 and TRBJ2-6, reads NAGVMQNPRHLVRRRGQEARLRCSPMKGHSHVYWYRQLPEEGLKFMVYLQKENIIDESGMPKERFSAEFPKEGPSILRIQQVVRGDSAAYFCASSPRAVFQISSGANVLTFGAGSRLTVL.

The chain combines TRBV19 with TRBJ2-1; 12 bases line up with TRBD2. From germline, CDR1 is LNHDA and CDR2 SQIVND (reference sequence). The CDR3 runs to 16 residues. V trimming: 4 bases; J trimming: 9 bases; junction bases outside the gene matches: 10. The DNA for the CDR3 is TGTGCCAGTAGTACCCACCGACTAGCGGGAGCCACTGAGCAGTTCTTC. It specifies CASSTHRLAGATEQFF.

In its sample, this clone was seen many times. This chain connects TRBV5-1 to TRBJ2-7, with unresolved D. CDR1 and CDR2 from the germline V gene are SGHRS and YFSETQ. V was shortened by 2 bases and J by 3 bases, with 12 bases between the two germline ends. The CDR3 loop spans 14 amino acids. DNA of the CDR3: TGCGCCAGCAGCTTACTACCTAATCTCTACGAGCAGTACTTC. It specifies CASSLLPNLYEQYF.

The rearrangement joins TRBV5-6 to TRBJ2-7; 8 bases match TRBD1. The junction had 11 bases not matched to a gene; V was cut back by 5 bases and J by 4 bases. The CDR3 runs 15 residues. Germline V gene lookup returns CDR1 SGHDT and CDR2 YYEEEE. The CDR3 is CASRGQGTGKYEQYF. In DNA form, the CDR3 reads TGTGCCAGCAGGGGCCAAGGGACAGGAAAATACGAGCAGTACTTC.

The CDR3 coding sequence is TGTGCCAGCAGTGAAATCGGGGGGTCACGCACAGATACGCAGTATTTT. This encodes CASSEIGGSRTDTQYF. The chain is built from TRBV6-1 and TRBJ2-3, with 7 bases identical to TRBD2. Trimming cost V 2 bases and J 1 base; bases outside gene matches: 6. The CDR3 loop spans 16 amino acids. CDR1 and CDR2 from the germline V gene are MNHNS and SASEGT.

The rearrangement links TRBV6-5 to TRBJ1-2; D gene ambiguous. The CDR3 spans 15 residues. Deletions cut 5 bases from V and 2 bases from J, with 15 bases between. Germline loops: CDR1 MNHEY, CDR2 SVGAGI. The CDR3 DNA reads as TGTGCCAGCAGTCCCTCCGGCGGGCCGAACTATGGCTACACCTTC. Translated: CASSPSGGPNYGYTF.

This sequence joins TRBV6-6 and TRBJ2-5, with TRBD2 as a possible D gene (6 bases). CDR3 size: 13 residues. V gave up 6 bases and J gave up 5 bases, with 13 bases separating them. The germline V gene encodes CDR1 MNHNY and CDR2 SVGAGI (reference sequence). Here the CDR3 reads CASRRSGDETQYF. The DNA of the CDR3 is TGTGCCAGCAGACGTTCGGGGGACGAGACCCAGTACTTC.

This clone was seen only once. The CDR3 protein is CSVARDRSVSEQFF. The CDR3 DNA reads as TGCAGCGTCGCCCGGGACAGGTCTGTCAGTGAGCAGTTCTTC. The rearrangement uses TRBV29-1 and TRBJ2-1, with 8 positions matching TRBD1. The CDR3 loop spans 14 amino acids. The V segment lost 6 bases and the J segment 9 bases; nucleotides outside the gene matches: 13. CDR1 and CDR2 (germline): SQVTM, ANQGSEA.

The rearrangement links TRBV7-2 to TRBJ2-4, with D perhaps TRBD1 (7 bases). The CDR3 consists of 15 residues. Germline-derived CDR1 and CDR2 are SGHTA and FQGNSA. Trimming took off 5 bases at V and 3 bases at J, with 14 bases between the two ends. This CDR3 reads CASSGQGGVKNIQYF. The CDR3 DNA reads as TGTGCCAGCAGCGGGCAGGGGGGAGTCAAAAACATTCAGTACTTC.

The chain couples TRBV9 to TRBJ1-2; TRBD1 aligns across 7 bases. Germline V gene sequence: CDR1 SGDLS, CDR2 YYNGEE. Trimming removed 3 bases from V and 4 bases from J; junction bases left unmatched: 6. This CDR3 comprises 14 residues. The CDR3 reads CASSAQGVGYGYTF. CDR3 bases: TGTGCCAGCAGCGCGCAGGGGGTGGGCTATGGCTACACCTTC.

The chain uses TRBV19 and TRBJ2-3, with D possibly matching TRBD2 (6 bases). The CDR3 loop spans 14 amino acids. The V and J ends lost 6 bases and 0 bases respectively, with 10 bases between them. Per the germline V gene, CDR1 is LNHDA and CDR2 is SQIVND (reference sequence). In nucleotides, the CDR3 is TGTGCCAGTAGCACCGGGACTAGCACAGATACGCAGTATTTT. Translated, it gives CASSTGTSTDTQYF.

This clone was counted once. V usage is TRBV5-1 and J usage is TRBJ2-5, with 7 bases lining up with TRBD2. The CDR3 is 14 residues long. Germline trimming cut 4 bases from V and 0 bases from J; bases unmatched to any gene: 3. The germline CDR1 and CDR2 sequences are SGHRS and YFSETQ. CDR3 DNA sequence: TGCGCCAGCAGCCGTGGACTAGACCAAGAGACCCAGTACTTC. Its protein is CASSRGLDQETQYF.

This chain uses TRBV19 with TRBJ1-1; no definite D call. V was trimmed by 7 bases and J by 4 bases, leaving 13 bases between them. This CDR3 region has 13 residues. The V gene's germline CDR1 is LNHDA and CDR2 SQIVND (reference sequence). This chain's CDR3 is CASKGVPFTEAFF. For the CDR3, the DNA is TGTGCCAGTAAGGGAGTCCCTTTCACTGAAGCTTTCTTT.

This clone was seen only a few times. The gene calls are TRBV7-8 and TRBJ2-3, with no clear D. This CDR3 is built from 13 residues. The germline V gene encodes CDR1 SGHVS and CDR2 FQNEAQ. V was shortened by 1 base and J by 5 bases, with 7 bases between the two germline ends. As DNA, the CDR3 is TGTGCCAGCAGCTTAGTTGACCAAGATACGCAGTATTTT. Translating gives CASSLVDQDTQYF.

The CDR3 protein is CASSLSSQETQYF. The CDR3 bases are TGTGCCAGCAGCTTAAGCAGCCAAGAGACCCAGTACTTC. This chain connects TRBV5-6 to TRBJ2-5; D remains unclear. Trimming cost V 2 bases and J 1 base, with 6 bases left between them. The CDR3 is made up of 13 amino acids. Germline CDR1 SGHDT, CDR2 YYEEEE.

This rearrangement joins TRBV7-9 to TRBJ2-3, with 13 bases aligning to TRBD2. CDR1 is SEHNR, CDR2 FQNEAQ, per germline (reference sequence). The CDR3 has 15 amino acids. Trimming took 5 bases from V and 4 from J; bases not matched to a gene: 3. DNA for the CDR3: TGTGCCAGCAGCATGACTAGCGGGAGGTCAGATACGCAGTATTTT. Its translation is CASSMTSGRSDTQYF. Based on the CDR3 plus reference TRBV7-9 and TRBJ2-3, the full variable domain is DTGVSQNPRHKITKRGQNVTFRCDPISEHNRLYWYRQTLGQGPEFLTYFQNEAQLEKSRLLSDRFSAERPKGSFSTLEIQRTEQGDSAMYLCASSMTSGRSDTQYFGPGTRLTVL.